A selection of T cell receptor beta chains follows, all from one sample in a study of T cells after yellow fever vaccination. TCRdb reprocessed the 5' RACE reads via MiXCR and lists one record per CDR3 protein. The sample records about 370,000 distinct CDR3 sequences, around a tenth being singletons. The sample consisted of PBMCs, taken on the day of the first yellow fever vaccination. These receptors were obtained from a man between 18 and 35 years old who received the YFV17D yellow fever vaccine. Each CDR3 is given with its conserved first and last residue. D genes are given only for firm matches. Expanded clones get a size class; other rows say once, few or many, or leave the size out.

v_gene	j_gene	abundance	d_gene	CDR3aa	CDR3nt
TRBV5-1	TRBJ2-4	.	TRBD1	CASSTDSGTENIQYF	TGCGCCAGCAGCACGGACTCCGGGACAGAAAACATTCAGTACTTC
TRBV29-1	TRBJ1-5	few	.	CSVSTGKRGNQPQHF	TGCAGCGTTAGCACAGGGAAGCGGGGCAATCAGCCCCAGCATTTT
TRBV5-1	TRBJ2-2	few	.	CASSWDKKGVKGAGELFF	TGCGCCAGCAGCTGGGACAAAAAAGGGGTTAAGGGCGCCGGGGAGCTGTTTTTT
TRBV4-2	TRBJ2-5	once	TRBD2	CASSQDPSGGETQYF	TGTGCCAGCAGCCAAGATCCAAGCGGGGGCGAGACCCAGTACTTC
TRBV7-9	TRBJ2-1	many	TRBD1	CASSQGQGDLDEQFF	TGTGCCAGCAGCCAGGGACAGGGGGACTTGGATGAGCAGTTCTTC
TRBV2	TRBJ2-5	.	TRBD2	CASTSGGQETQYF	TGTGCCAGCACCAGCGGGGGACAAGAGACCCAGTACTTC
TRBV28	TRBJ1-1	few	TRBD1	CASSGGQGQAFF	TGTGCCAGCAGTGGGGGACAGGGCCAAGCTTTCTTT
TRBV6-1	TRBJ2-7	many	TRBD1	CASSDRGVSYEQYF	TGTGCCAGTTCAGACAGGGGTGTTTCCTACGAGCAGTACTTC
TRBV29-1	TRBJ1-1	.	.	CSVDEPGLNTEAFF	TGCAGCGTTGATGAACCAGGGCTGAACACTGAAGCTTTCTTT
TRBV6-5	TRBJ1-1	.	.	CASSLWRGTEAFF	TGTGCCAGCAGTTTGTGGAGGGGCACTGAAGCTTTCTTT
TRBV12-3/TRBV12-4	TRBJ2-7	.	.	CASRITSSYEQYF	TGTGCCAGCAGGATTACAAGTTCCTACGAGCAGTACTTC
TRBV6-2/TRBV6-3	TRBJ1-2	few	.	CASSFDLSGYTF	TGTGCCAGCAGTTTCGATCTTAGTGGCTACACCTTC
TRBV7-2	TRBJ2-4	few	.	CASSQLGPTSGIQYF	TGTGCCAGCAGCCAGCTCGGACCGACATCAGGCATTCAGTACTTC
TRBV7-2	TRBJ2-3	.	TRBD1	CASSSDRGHNTQYF	TGTGCCAGCAGCTCGGACAGGGGGCACAATACGCAGTATTTT
TRBV7-2	TRBJ2-1	.	.	CASSLVPGPGGSNEQFF	TGTGCCAGCAGCTTAGTACCGGGACCGGGCGGAAGCAATGAGCAGTTCTTC
TRBV3-1	TRBJ2-1	few	.	CASSRLGAGLNNEQFF	TGTGCCAGCAGCCGTCTAGGGGCGGGCCTCAACAATGAGCAGTTCTTC
TRBV4-1	TRBJ2-7	.	.	CASSQRTSYEQYF	TGCGCCAGCAGCCAACGGACCTCCTACGAGCAGTACTTC
TRBV6-5	TRBJ2-3	.	TRBD2	CASSYRASGYTDTQYF	TGTGCCAGCAGTTACAGGGCTAGCGGTTACACAGATACGCAGTATTTT
TRBV20-1	TRBJ1-1	few	.	CSAREVPGEDEAFF	TGCAGTGCTAGAGAGGTGCCAGGGGAGGATGAAGCTTTCTTT
TRBV2	TRBJ1-5	few	TRBD1	CASSARQGHQPQHF	TGTGCCAGCAGTGCACGACAGGGTCACCAGCCCCAGCATTTT
TRBV4-2	TRBJ2-1	few	.	CASGRTTYNEQFF	TGTGCCAGCGGCAGGACTACCTACAATGAGCAGTTCTTC
TRBV6-2/TRBV6-3	TRBJ1-1	.	.	CASSYRLTEAFF	TGTGCCAGCAGTTACCGGTTAACTGAAGCTTTCTTT
TRBV7-2	TRBJ1-1	.	.	CASSPVSRRNTEAFF	TGTGCCAGCAGCCCGGTATCACGAAGGAACACTGAAGCTTTCTTT
TRBV27	TRBJ2-3	.	TRBD2	CASSFGTRAYF	TGTGCCAGCAGTTTCGGGACTAGGGCTTATTTT
TRBV5-1	TRBJ2-3	.	.	CVSTLESDTQYF	TGCGTCAGCACCCTGGAGTCAGATACGCAGTATTTT
TRBV5-6	TRBJ2-5	.	.	CASSLATTQYF	TGTGCCAGCAGCCTCGCTACGACCCAGTACTTC
TRBV10-3	TRBJ2-3	few	TRBD2	CAIGEGLHTQYF	TGTGCCATCGGGGAGGGACTACATACGCAGTATTTT
TRBV2	TRBJ2-5	few	TRBD1	CASSLRGTGGQETQYF	TGTGCCAGCAGTCTAAGAGGGACAGGGGGCCAAGAGACCCAGTACTTC
TRBV24-1	TRBJ2-2	.	.	CATSDVLTGELFF	TGTGCCACCAGTGATGTCCTCACCGGGGAGCTGTTTTTT
TRBV12-3/TRBV12-4	TRBJ1-1	few	.	CASSSIDGGGTEAFF	TGTGCCAGCAGTTCGATTGACGGGGGCGGCACTGAAGCTTTCTTT
TRBV5-1	TRBJ2-7	.	.	CASSLGAPPSYEQYF	TGCGCCAGCAGTCTGGGGGCCCCGCCCTCCTACGAGCAGTACTTC
TRBV4-2	TRBJ2-2	few	.	CASSQAVGTGELFF	TGTGCCAGCAGCCAAGCGGTAGGGACCGGGGAGCTGTTTTTT
TRBV10-3	TRBJ1-5	few	.	CATSLDADNQPQHF	TGTGCCACTAGCCTCGACGCAGACAATCAGCCCCAGCATTTT
TRBV4-1	TRBJ1-3	few	.	CASSQVTGISGNTIYF	TGCGCCAGCAGCCAAGTGACGGGGATTTCTGGAAACACCATATATTTT
TRBV11-2	TRBJ1-2	.	TRBD1	CASSPGGTVGGNFYGYTF	TGTGCCAGCAGCCCAGGGGGGACTGTAGGGGGCAACTTCTATGGCTACACCTTC
TRBV7-2	TRBJ2-1	.	TRBD2	CASSLSGGTTDEQFF	TGTGCCAGCAGCTTAAGCGGGGGCACTACCGATGAGCAGTTCTTC
TRBV4-3	TRBJ2-2	few	TRBD2	CASSRGTITGELFF	TGCGCCAGCAGCCGCGGGACTATCACCGGGGAGCTGTTTTTT
TRBV27	TRBJ2-1	.	TRBD2	CASTGLAGSDEQFF	TGTGCCAGCACCGGACTAGCGGGGTCGGATGAGCAGTTCTTC
TRBV20-1	TRBJ2-1	few	TRBD2	CSARDWSGGDNEQFF	TGCAGTGCTAGAGATTGGAGCGGGGGCGACAATGAGCAGTTCTTC
TRBV12-3/TRBV12-4	TRBJ2-1	few	.	CASSLGPNNEQFF	TGTGCCAGCAGTTTGGGACCAAACAATGAGCAGTTCTTC
TRBV11-2	TRBJ2-2	.	.	CASSFLRTGELFF	TGTGCCAGCAGCTTCCTGCGCACCGGGGAGCTGTTTTTT
TRBV19	TRBJ2-5	few	.	CASSVLYQETQYF	TGTGCCAGTAGCGTCCTTTACCAAGAGACCCAGTACTTC
TRBV7-2	TRBJ2-5	many	.	CASSFGAGGRETQYF	TGTGCCAGCAGCTTCGGGGCCGGGGGAAGAGAGACCCAGTACTTC
TRBV20-1	TRBJ2-1	.	.	CSAQQGGGGDEQFF	TGCAGTGCGCAACAGGGTGGGGGTGGGGATGAGCAGTTCTTC
TRBV10-3	TRBJ1-2	.	TRBD1	CAISAGGSNYGYTF	TGTGCCATCAGTGCAGGGGGTTCAAACTATGGCTACACCTTC